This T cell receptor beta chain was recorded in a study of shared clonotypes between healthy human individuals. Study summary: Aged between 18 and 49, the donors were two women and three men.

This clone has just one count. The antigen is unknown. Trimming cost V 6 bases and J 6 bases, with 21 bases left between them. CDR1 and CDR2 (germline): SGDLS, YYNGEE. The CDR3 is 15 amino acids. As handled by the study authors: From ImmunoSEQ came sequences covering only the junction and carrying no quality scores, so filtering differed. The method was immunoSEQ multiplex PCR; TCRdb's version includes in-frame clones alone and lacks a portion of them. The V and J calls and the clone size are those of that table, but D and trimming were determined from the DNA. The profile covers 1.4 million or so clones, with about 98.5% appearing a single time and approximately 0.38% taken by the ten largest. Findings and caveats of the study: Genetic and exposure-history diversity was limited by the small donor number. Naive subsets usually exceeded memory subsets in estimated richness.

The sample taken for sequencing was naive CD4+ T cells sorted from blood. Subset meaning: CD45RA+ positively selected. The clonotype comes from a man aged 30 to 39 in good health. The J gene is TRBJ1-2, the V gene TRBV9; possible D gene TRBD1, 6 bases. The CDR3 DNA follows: TGTGCCAGCAACCGGAGAGGCAGGGGAGAGGATGGCTACACCTTC. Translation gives CASNRRGRGEDGYTF.